Below are 24 T cell receptor beta chains sequenced from a single sample in a study of spatial heterogeneity in lung cancer (dated by TCRdb to the late 2010s). The library was prepared using 5' RACE. The listed sequencing device is NextSeq 500. The public reads were reprocessed in TCRdb via fastp at Q25 and MiXCR, keeping in-frame beta chains. Identical CDR3 proteins give one entry, which carries the most common genes and DNA. This sample has approximately 11,000 distinct CDR3 sequences in its table, and roughly 5% of those were observed once. The ten largest clones take up 12% of the sample. Their antigens remain unidentified. Paper-wide results and their limitations: The tumor nonsynonymous mutation count correlated with the number of expanded alpha and beta TCRs within the tumor.

Per the publication, the time point label means: sample taken at primary tumor resection. The sample consisted of lung tumor tissue, taken at surgery. The receptor source for this set is a male donor with early-stage non-small cell lung cancer.

This clonotype is deemed medium-sized. This beta chain slipped into a library made for alpha chains as a stray read, so its size is not meaningful. The chain couples TRBV10-1 to TRBJ2-5, with 8 bases that match TRBD1. The CDR3 is 13 amino acids. Looked up from germline, CDR1 is WNHNN and CDR2 is SYGVQD (reference sequence). V gave up 1 base and J gave up 10 bases; unmatched junction bases: 5. The CDR3 DNA is TGCGCCAGCAGTGAGTACAGGGGGAGCAGCCAGTACTTC. Translated, it gives CASSEYRGSSQYF.

This clonotype was seen at least ten times. This beta chain is a stray read from a library made for alpha chains; its abundance is not meaningful. V is TRBV20-1 and J is TRBJ2-3; TRBD2 aligns across 11 bases. CDR1 is DFQATT and CDR2 is SNEGSKA in the germline V gene (reference sequence). The CDR3 has 14 residues. V lost 5 bases to trimming and J lost 3 bases; unmatched junction nucleotides: 4. CDR3 protein: CSASRLAGTDTQYF. The DNA for the CDR3 is TGCAGTGCTTCAAGACTAGCGGGGACAGATACGCAGTATTTT.

This clonotype was observed many times. This beta chain came through as a stray read in a library set up for alpha chains, and its size says little. The chain uses TRBV3-1 and TRBJ1-1, with D perhaps matching TRBD1 (5 bases). Germline assignment: CDR1 LGHDT and CDR2 YNNKEL (reference sequence). The length of the CDR3 is 16 residues. Trimming shortened V by 4 bases and J by 4 bases, and 19 bases separated the two germline ends. CDR3 in DNA: TGTGCCAGCAGCCGCGGGCAGGGCGTTGGGAGCACTGAAGCTTTCTTT. This gives the protein CASSRGQGVGSTEAFF. Drawing the rest from reference TRBV3-1 and TRBJ1-1, the complete variable domain is DTAVSQTPKYLVTQMGNDKSIKCEQNLGHDTMYWYKQDSKKFLKIMFSYNNKELIINETVPNRFSPKSPDKAHLNLHINSLELGDSAVYFCASSRGQGVGSTEAFFGQGTRLTVV.

This clonotype appeared many times. Found in a library prepared for alpha chains, this beta chain is an off-target read, and its abundance has little meaning. The gene calls are TRBV6-5 and TRBJ1-2, with a possible D match to TRBD1 (6 bases). The V and J ends lost 5 bases and 2 bases respectively, with 15 bases between them. CDR3 length equals 15 residues. In germline, CDR1 is MNHEY, CDR2 SVGAGI. The CDR3 nucleotides read TGTGCCAGCAGTCCACTAGGGGGGATAAACTATGGCTACACCTTC. It translates to CASSPLGGINYGYTF.

This clonotype showed up many times. Little can be read into the size of this beta chain, an off-target read in a library designed for alpha chains. The chain couples TRBV6-6 to TRBJ2-5, with 8 bases aligning to TRBD1. The CDR3 loop spans 15 amino acids. Germline assignment: CDR1 MNHNY and CDR2 SVGAGI (reference sequence). The V and J ends lost 7 bases and 1 base, in that order; junction bases with no gene match: 8. CDR3 nucleotides: TGTGCCAGCACCGGACGACAGGGGCTCCAAGAGACCCAGTACTTC. Amino acid sequence: CASTGRQGLQETQYF.

This clonotype was found many times. Because the library targeted alpha chains, this beta chain is an off-target read whose size means little. J is TRBJ2-3 and V is TRBV12-3 or TRBV12-4, with D possibly being TRBD2 (5 bases). Trimming took off 2 bases at V and 4 bases at J, with 16 bases between the two ends. The CDR3 consists of 16 residues. CDR3 residues: CASSLRSPEVADTQYF. The CDR3 DNA sequence: TGTGCCAGCAGTTTAAGGAGCCCGGAGGTTGCAGATACGCAGTATTTT.

A word on this clonotype: Within a library made for alpha chains, this beta chain is off target, and its count is uninformative. This chain links TRBV7-2 with TRBJ2-5, with D perhaps TRBD1 (5 bases). Looked up from germline, CDR1 is SGHTA and CDR2 is FQGNSA. Trimming pared 5 bases from V and 4 bases from J, leaving 20 bases between. CDR3 length: 16 residues. CDR3 DNA sequence: TGTGCCAGCAGCCACGGTGCACAGGCTACCTCAGAGACCCAGTACTTC. Translated: CASSHGAQATSETQYF.

This clonotype was seen at least ten times. A library made for alpha chains picked up this beta chain off target, so its size means little. This chain uses TRBV6-5 with TRBJ1-1, with D possibly TRBD1 on 6 matching bases. Germline CDR1 reads MNHEY; CDR2 reads SVGAGI. V lost 0 bases and J lost 10, with 15 bases in between. The CDR3 is 14 residues long. The CDR3 spells CASSYSTGTTGAFF. The CDR3 bases are TGTGCCAGCAGTTACTCCACCGGGACGACAGGAGCTTTCTTT.

In its sample, this clonotype was seen many times. With the library built for alpha chains, this beta chain is off target and its frequency is not meaningful. The genes are TRBV28 and TRBJ1-1; D is ambiguous. V was shortened by 3 bases and J by 5 bases, with 22 bases between the two germline ends. The CDR3 is 17 residues long. Germline lookup yields CDR1 MDHEN and CDR2 SYDVKM. The CDR3 DNA follows: TGTGCCAGCAGTTTGGCCTTGAAGGGTCTCAGGAAAACTGAAGCTTTCTTT. It translates to CASSLALKGLRKTEAFF.

This clonotype was seen at least ten times. The library was built for alpha chains, so this beta chain is an off-target read and its size means little. The chain links TRBV29-1 to TRBJ1-2, with a weak D call TRBD1 (6 bases). V was trimmed by 7 bases and J by 5 bases, leaving 14 bases between them. This CDR3 has 12 residues. Germline V gene sequence: CDR1 SQVTM, CDR2 ANQGSEA. This chain's CDR3 is CSAVQGEYGYTF. CDR3 bases: TGCAGCGCGGTACAGGGAGAGTATGGCTACACCTTC.

This clonotype is medium-sized (0.01 to 0.1%) by share. This beta chain was picked up by a library intended for alpha chains and is off target, so its count carries little meaning. The chain uses TRBV5-1 and TRBJ1-4; possible D gene TRBD1, 6 bases. CDR3 length: 16 residues. Germline-derived CDR1 and CDR2 are SGHRS and YFSETQ. Trimming took 4 bases from V and 8 from J, leaving 21 bases between them. In DNA form, the CDR3 reads TGCGCCAGCAGCCATAACCCGGAGGGGGTTGTGGAAAAACTGTTTTTT. Translating it yields CASSHNPEGVVEKLFF.

This clonotype is termed medium-sized. This beta chain came through as a stray read in a library set up for alpha chains, and its size says little. The chain carries TRBV11-2 and TRBJ2-7; D remains unclear. CDR3 size: 15 residues. The V end lost 0 bases, the J end lost 0 bases, and 9 bases lay between the germline ends. The germline V gene has CDR1 SGHAT and CDR2 FQNNGV. Here the CDR3 DNA reads TGTGCCAGCAGCTTAGATCCGGTCAGCTCCTACGAGCAGTACTTC. Its protein is CASSLDPVSSYEQYF.

This clonotype was counted ten times or more. Within a library made for alpha chains, this beta chain is off target, and its count is uninformative. The V and J genes are TRBV6-2 or TRBV6-3 and TRBJ1-1; 11 bases align to TRBD1. V lost 0 bases and J lost 1; bases outside the gene matches: 10. CDR3 length: 19 residues. Germline V gene lookup returns CDR1 MNHEY and CDR2 SVGEGT. As DNA, the CDR3 is TGTGCCAGCAGTTACTCGTCAGGACAGGGGGCGCTTCCGAACACTGAAGCTTTCTTT. Translating gives CASSYSSGQGALPNTEAFF.

As concerns this clonotype: A library made for alpha chains picked up this beta chain off target, so its size means little. This rearrangement joins TRBV7-2 to TRBJ2-5, with a tentative D call TRBD2 (5 bases). The CDR3 loop spans 17 amino acids. Germline V gene sequence: CDR1 SGHTA, CDR2 FQGNSA. Trimming cost V 5 bases and J 3 bases, with 22 bases left between them. CDR3 DNA: TGTGCCAGCAGCCAGGAGGTCAGCGAATATAGGGAAGAGACCCAGTACTTC. This gives the protein CASSQEVSEYREETQYF.

This clonotype has more than one count but fewer than ten. Because the library targeted alpha chains, this beta chain is an off-target read whose size means little. The gene calls are TRBV20-1 and TRBJ2-1, with D perhaps assigned TRBD1 or TRBD2 (5 bases each). Germline V gene sequence: CDR1 DFQATT, CDR2 SNEGSKA (reference sequence). The CDR3 is made up of 17 amino acids. Trimming pared 3 bases from V and 4 bases from J, leaving 22 bases between. The CDR3 nucleotides read TGCAGTGCTAGCCCTCACGCTGGGACCGATACATACAATGAGCAGTTCTTC. This codes for CSASPHAGTDTYNEQFF.

This clonotype was counted many times. In a library made to pick up alpha chains, this beta chain is a stray read with a size that means little. This chain connects TRBV3-1 to TRBJ1-4; 9 nucleotides match TRBD1. CDR3 length: 16 residues. V trimming: 1 base; J trimming: 10 bases; junction bases outside the gene matches: 10. The germline gives CDR1 LGHDT, CDR2 YNNKEL (reference sequence). DNA for the CDR3: TGTGCCAGCAGCCAAGGACGTCGACAGGGGGTCGGAAAACTGTTTTTT. It specifies CASSQGRRQGVGKLFF.

This clonotype was seen at least ten times. In a library made to pick up alpha chains, this beta chain is a stray read with a size that means little. The rearrangement joins TRBV10-2 to TRBJ2-3; 12 positions agree with TRBD2. V shed 6 bases and J 4 bases; nucleotides not matched to a gene: 2. This CDR3 comprises 14 residues. Germline V lookup: CDR1 WSHSY, CDR2 SAAADI. The CDR3 sequence is CASRGTSGPDTQYF. The DNA of the CDR3 is TGCGCCAGCAGGGGGACTAGCGGGCCAGATACGCAGTATTTT.

Many counts were recorded for this clonotype. The library was built for alpha chains, so this beta chain is an off-target read and its size means little. The chain combines TRBV12-3 or TRBV12-4 with TRBJ2-1; 8 nucleotides agree with TRBD2. Trimming removed 3 bases from V and 9 bases from J; junction bases left unmatched: 4. The CDR3 extends over 13 amino acids. The CDR3 reads CASSFSTSGEQFF. Written as DNA, the CDR3 is TGTGCCAGCAGTTTTTCCACTAGCGGTGAGCAGTTCTTC.

As regards this clonotype: The library was prepared for alpha chains; this beta chain is a stray read, so its frequency means little. This chain links TRBV7-2 with TRBJ1-2; D is unresolved. The CDR3 loop spans 11 amino acids. The V end lost 3 bases, the J end lost 5 bases, and 4 bases lay between the germline ends. Germline CDR1 reads SGHTA; CDR2 reads FQGNSA. CDR3 nucleotide sequence: TGTGCCAGCAGCTTTTTGTATGGCTACACCTTC. Its protein product is CASSFLYGYTF.

Judged by abundance, this clonotype is medium-sized. This beta chain represents an off-target read in a library built for alpha chains; its size is of limited meaning. V usage is TRBV29-1 and J usage is TRBJ1-2, with 12 bases that match TRBD1. V lost 6 bases and J lost 6; bases outside the gene matches: 11. Germline loops: CDR1 SQVTM, CDR2 ANQGSEA. CDR3 length: 15 residues. DNA of the CDR3: TGCAGCGTAGTAGGATCGGGACAGGGGGCCCATGGCTACACCTTC. Translation gives CSVVGSGQGAHGYTF.

This clonotype has at least ten counts. This beta chain is off target for a library built for alpha chains, so its abundance means little. The rearrangement joins TRBV27 to TRBJ2-7; TRBD2 matches 9 bases. V trimming: 0 bases; J trimming: 2 bases; junction bases outside the gene matches: 2. The length of the CDR3 is 15 residues. Germline V CDR1 and CDR2: MNHEY, SMNVEV (reference sequence). CDR3 sequence reads: CASSLSGLAAYEQYF. The CDR3 DNA reads TGTGCCAGCAGTTTATCGGGACTAGCAGCCTACGAGCAGTACTTC.

This clonotype ranks as medium-sized. Little can be read into the size of this beta chain, an off-target read in a library designed for alpha chains. The chain combines TRBV6-2 or TRBV6-3 with TRBJ2-1; 10 bases align to TRBD1. V lost 6 bases to trimming and J lost 9 bases; unmatched junction nucleotides: 5. The CDR3 is 13 amino acids. Germline V gives CDR1 MNHEY, CDR2 SVGEGT. The CDR3 nucleotides are TGTGCCAGCAGATCGGGACAGGGGAGTGAGCAGTTCTTC. Residues: CASRSGQGSEQFF.

This clonotype was counted ten times or more. Being off target in a library aimed at alpha chains, this beta chain has a size of little meaning. The rearrangement joins TRBV20-1 to TRBJ2-7; TRBD2 matches at 11 bases. J lost 3 bases, V lost 6 bases, and 7 bases had no gene match. CDR3 size: 14 residues. Looked up from germline, CDR1 is DFQATT and CDR2 is SNEGSKA (reference sequence). DNA of the CDR3: TGCAGTGCCAGCGGGACTAGCGGAAACTACGAGCAGTACTTC. Protein product: CSASGTSGNYEQYF.

This clonotype was counted ten times or more. This beta chain slipped into a library made for alpha chains as a stray read, so its size is not meaningful. J is TRBJ1-2 and V is TRBV5-1; 7 bases line up with TRBD1. The CDR3 covers 15 residues. The trim removed 4 bases at V and 3 bases at J, leaving 9 bases unmatched. Germline CDR1 SGHRS, CDR2 YFSETQ. The CDR3, as DNA: TGCGCCAGCAGCAGTCGGGGACAGACCTACTATGGCTACACCTTC. Translated: CASSSRGQTYYGYTF.